These T cell receptor beta chains were read from a single sample in a study of blood T cells in healthy people across ages. A single record per CDR3 protein comes from TCRdb applying MiXCR to the 5' RACE reads. This table has around 1,100,000 distinct CDR3 sequences, about two fifths appearing once. Material: blood. The origin of the receptors is a man aged 18 to 29 in good health. CDR3s leave out the opening cysteine and the closing phenylalanine or tryptophan. Clone size, where shown, is once, few, many, or a class for clones that have expanded.

clone size	V gene	CDR3 protein
once	TRBV12-3/TRBV12-4	AGSPGAASTDTQY
few	TRBV27	ASSAEGTDNEKLF
-	TRBV20-1	SATGDRETYGYT
-	TRBV6-2/TRBV6-3	ASSYSRVVPTEAF
-	TRBV4-1	ASSPGLAGAYNEQY
-	TRBV7-9	ALHPESTDTQY
-	TRBV6-6	ASSSPDRGQGELF
-	TRBV29-1	SVEDRLNTEAF
-	TRBV3-1	ASSPTSGGSTDTQY
few	TRBV20-1	SARTTYGTDIRAQH
-	TRBV4-1	ASGQDLVGGTEAF
-	TRBV20-1	SAPTLAGESYNEQF
-	TRBV20-1	SASGELGASGRDEQY
-	TRBV7-2	ASSLLGKTPTPQH
-	TRBV9	ASSGRPSGEQF
-	TRBV27	ASSLISSGWDEQY
few	TRBV7-9	ASSGSEWSTGELF
-	TRBV7-6	ASSLTALALRNEQF
many	TRBV12-3/TRBV12-4	ASSPDSYGYT
few	TRBV12-3/TRBV12-4	ASSLEITDTQY
-	TRBV2	ASRRQGSTNEKLF
-	TRBV6-2/TRBV6-3	AITTFGATEAF
-	TRBV12-3/TRBV12-4	ASSGTDGSRARNYGYT
-	TRBV7-9	ASSPTASPGPQH
-	TRBV7-9	ASSVAGAIYGYT
-	TRBV7-9	ASRPGLAGGPETQY
many	TRBV29-1	SVEDLDRANTEAF
-	TRBV20-1	SARVGGAGVPYNEQF
once	TRBV5-1	ASSQEQDGDTEAF
few	TRBV21-1	ASSTGTVDYGYT
-	TRBV27	ASSELSSYEQY
-	TRBV7-9	ASTPAGRTNEKLF
-	TRBV5-5	ASSVIQGEVGYT
-	TRBV20-1	SASPGQGGQPQH
-	TRBV7-2	ASSLLRDRVYNEQY
-	TRBV7-2	ASSRAPGTSGTDTQY
few	TRBV19	ASKGSGYT
few	TRBV28	ASRRQGSLETQY
-	TRBV5-1	ASSLGDTNNQPRH
-	TRBV29-1	STRLTADTEAF